These T cell receptor beta chains were read from a single sample in a study of blood T cell repertoires in COVID-19. Sequencing was performed with immunoSEQ multiplex PCR; in TCRdb, only in-frame clones are kept and a portion is missing. The sample includes more than 200,000 clones, 75% to 85% of them seen just once. Sequenced sample: peripheral blood. The origin of the receptors is a woman aged 35 to 49 who had recovered from COVID-19. The conserved cysteine and the conserved F or W are not part of the CDR3 here. The order of the fields is CDR3 protein, V gene, CDR3 length, J gene, clone size. Size tells how often a clone was seen (once, few, many) or the class of an expanded clone, and some rows leave it out.

cdr3_aa: SASPLPGGPITGELF; v_call: TRBV20-1; cdr3_length: 15; j_call: TRBJ2-2; clone_size: NA
cdr3_aa: ASSLVETEAF; v_call: TRBV11-3; cdr3_length: 10; j_call: TRBJ1-1; clone_size: once
cdr3_aa: ASSYSGQAYNSPLH; v_call: TRBV6-6; cdr3_length: 14; j_call: TRBJ1-6; clone_size: NA
cdr3_aa: ASGLGTSGGASNAQY; v_call: TRBV12-5; cdr3_length: 15; j_call: TRBJ2-3; clone_size: NA
cdr3_aa: ASSWSGGANVLT; v_call: TRBV11-1; cdr3_length: 12; j_call: TRBJ2-6; clone_size: NA
cdr3_aa: ASSQDWGGASQPQH; v_call: TRBV4-3; cdr3_length: 14; j_call: TRBJ1-5; clone_size: few
cdr3_aa: ASSGGLIQTYNEQF; v_call: TRBV19; cdr3_length: 14; j_call: TRBJ2-1; clone_size: once
cdr3_aa: SVTVSGGSTEAF; v_call: TRBV29-1; cdr3_length: 12; j_call: TRBJ1-1; clone_size: NA
cdr3_aa: ASRPEGAHGYT; v_call: TRBV19; cdr3_length: 11; j_call: TRBJ1-2; clone_size: NA
cdr3_aa: ASTPFARGHQPQH; v_call: TRBV28; cdr3_length: 13; j_call: TRBJ1-5; clone_size: once
cdr3_aa: ASSLEGAWGYT; v_call: TRBV12-3/TRBV12-4; cdr3_length: 11; j_call: TRBJ1-2; clone_size: NA
cdr3_aa: ASSLASAGESASPLH; v_call: TRBV5-1; cdr3_length: 15; j_call: TRBJ1-6; clone_size: NA
cdr3_aa: ASSSGQGYGYT; v_call: TRBV6-6; cdr3_length: 11; j_call: TRBJ1-2; clone_size: NA
cdr3_aa: ASSLAVEQY; v_call: TRBV5-6; cdr3_length: 9; j_call: TRBJ2-7; clone_size: NA
cdr3_aa: ASSPRTGINEQY; v_call: TRBV18; cdr3_length: 12; j_call: TRBJ2-7; clone_size: NA
cdr3_aa: ASSVRGGELF; v_call: TRBV9; cdr3_length: 10; j_call: TRBJ2-2; clone_size: NA
cdr3_aa: ASSDNQGGSDTQY; v_call: TRBV6-1; cdr3_length: 13; j_call: TRBJ2-3; clone_size: NA
cdr3_aa: ASSQDRVSTDTQY; v_call: TRBV4-3; cdr3_length: 13; j_call: TRBJ2-3; clone_size: NA
cdr3_aa: ASRRTSGDFNEQF; v_call: TRBV12-2; cdr3_length: 13; j_call: TRBJ2-1; clone_size: NA
cdr3_aa: ASSPGEYGTRYGYT; v_call: TRBV5-5; cdr3_length: 14; j_call: TRBJ1-2; clone_size: NA
cdr3_aa: ASSGDRKYEQY; v_call: TRBV7-2; cdr3_length: 11; j_call: TRBJ2-7; clone_size: NA
cdr3_aa: ASSEWQGAETQY; v_call: TRBV2; cdr3_length: 12; j_call: TRBJ2-5; clone_size: NA
cdr3_aa: ASSQAWANVLT; v_call: TRBV3-1/TRBV3-2; cdr3_length: 11; j_call: TRBJ2-6; clone_size: NA
cdr3_aa: ASSLELADTQY; v_call: TRBV5-4; cdr3_length: 11; j_call: TRBJ2-3; clone_size: NA
cdr3_aa: ASRSSGYT; v_call: TRBV6-5; cdr3_length: 8; j_call: TRBJ1-2; clone_size: once
cdr3_aa: ASSERVQGAKTQY; v_call: TRBV6-1; cdr3_length: 13; j_call: TRBJ2-5; clone_size: few
cdr3_aa: ASSFLVAGGSDTQY; v_call: TRBV7-9; cdr3_length: 14; j_call: TRBJ2-3; clone_size: few
cdr3_aa: ASKLSVQGHNQPQH; v_call: TRBV19; cdr3_length: 14; j_call: TRBJ1-5; clone_size: NA
cdr3_aa: ASSLDPGQGTQETQY; v_call: TRBV5-1; cdr3_length: 15; j_call: TRBJ2-5; clone_size: NA
cdr3_aa: ASSNSGTNNEQF; v_call: TRBV7-2; cdr3_length: 12; j_call: TRBJ2-1; clone_size: NA
cdr3_aa: AWSQIRTSGGAAAKNIQY; v_call: TRBV30; cdr3_length: 18; j_call: TRBJ2-4; clone_size: NA
cdr3_aa: ASSQGGTGAREQY; v_call: TRBV3-1/TRBV3-2; cdr3_length: 13; j_call: TRBJ2-7; clone_size: NA
cdr3_aa: ASSLDSLTGANVLT; v_call: TRBV5-4; cdr3_length: 14; j_call: TRBJ2-6; clone_size: NA
cdr3_aa: AISLQGNTEAF; v_call: TRBV10-3; cdr3_length: 11; j_call: TRBJ1-1; clone_size: NA
cdr3_aa: ASSYSRLENTEAF; v_call: TRBV6-5; cdr3_length: 13; j_call: TRBJ1-1; clone_size: NA